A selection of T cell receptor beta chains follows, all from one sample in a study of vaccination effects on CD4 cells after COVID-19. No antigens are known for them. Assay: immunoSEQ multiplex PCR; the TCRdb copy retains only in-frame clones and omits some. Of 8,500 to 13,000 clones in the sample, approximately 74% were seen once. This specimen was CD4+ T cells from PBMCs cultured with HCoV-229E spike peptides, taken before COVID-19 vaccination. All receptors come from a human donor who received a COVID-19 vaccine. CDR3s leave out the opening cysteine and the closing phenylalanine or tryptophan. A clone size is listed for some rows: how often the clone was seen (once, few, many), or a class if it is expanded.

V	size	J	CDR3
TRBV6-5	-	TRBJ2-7	ASSGPPSYEQY
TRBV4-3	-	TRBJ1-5	ASSQDRQGNQPQH
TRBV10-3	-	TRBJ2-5	AISGTLNETQY
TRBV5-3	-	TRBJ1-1	ARSEQGNTEAF
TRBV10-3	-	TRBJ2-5	AISESPQETQY
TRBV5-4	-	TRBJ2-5	ASNLRGETQY
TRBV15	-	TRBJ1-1	ATSRDLRGLWTEAF
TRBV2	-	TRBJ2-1	ASSEQGALNEQF
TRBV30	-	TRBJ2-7	AWAPDRAREQY
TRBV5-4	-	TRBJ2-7	ASTGVGSYEQY
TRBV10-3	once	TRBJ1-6	AISESGREGSPLH
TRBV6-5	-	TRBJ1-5	ASTKQGISNQPQH
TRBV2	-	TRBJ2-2	ASSRSGANTGELF
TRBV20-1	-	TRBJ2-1	SASRDYSYNEQF
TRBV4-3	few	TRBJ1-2	ASSLTTASNYGYT
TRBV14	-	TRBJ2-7	ASSQNLAGGEQY
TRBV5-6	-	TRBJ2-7	ASSLAGGVYEQY
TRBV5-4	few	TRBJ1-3	ASSLRGGNTIY
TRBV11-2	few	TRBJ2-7	ASSSRGLGEQY
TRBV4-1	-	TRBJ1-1	ASSQPLRGSAEAF
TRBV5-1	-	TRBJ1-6	ASSPQGINSPLH
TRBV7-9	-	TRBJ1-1	ASSYGDTEAF
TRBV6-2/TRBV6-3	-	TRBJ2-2	ASSYGTSGGANTGELF
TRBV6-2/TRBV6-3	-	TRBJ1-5	ASSYSGISNQPQH
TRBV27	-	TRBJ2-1	ASSLWGGDEQF
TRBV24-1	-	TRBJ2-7	ATSGGPYEQY
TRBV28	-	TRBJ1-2	ASSLDRRANYGYT
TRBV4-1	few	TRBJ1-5	ASSQEGTVDQPQH
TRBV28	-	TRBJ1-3	ASSLPGVRGNTIY
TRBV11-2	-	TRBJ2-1	ASSPTTSGLHNEQF
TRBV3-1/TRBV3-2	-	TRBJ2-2	ASSLRDYNTGELF
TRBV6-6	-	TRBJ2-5	ASTHNRQETQY
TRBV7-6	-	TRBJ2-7	ASSLDRPQKKY
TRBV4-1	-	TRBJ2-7	ASSQDIGQGYTQQY
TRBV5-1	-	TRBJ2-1	ASSPGPGLLDNEQF
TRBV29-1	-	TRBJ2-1	SVEGGGEPFYNEQF
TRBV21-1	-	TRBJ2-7	ASSKDEGRDGEQY
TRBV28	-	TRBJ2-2	ASSPGDRGYAGELF
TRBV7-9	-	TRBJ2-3	ASSSWTSGGLDTQY